Below, 6 T cell receptor beta chains from the same sample are listed, as sequenced in a study of molecular identifiers for immune sequencing clone quantification. Via MiXCR, TCRdb re-called the PCR reads, giving one row per CDR3 protein. The table records about 640,000 distinct CDR3 sequences, 15% to 20% of them present only once. Sample: naive CD8+ T cells from blood, with Jurkat cell RNA spiked in. Sample subset: FACS-sorted CD8+CD4-CCR7+CD45RA+ naive T cells. Receptors were obtained from a human donor in good health. Some libraries in this study had Jurkat cell RNA spiked in.

This clonotype was found many times. The chain joins TRBV9 to TRBJ2-2; 11 bases are a match to TRBD2. This CDR3 is built from 16 residues. Trimming took 4 bases from V and 3 from J; bases not matched to a gene: 5. Per the germline V gene, CDR1 is SGDLS and CDR2 is YYNGEE. The CDR3 DNA follows: TGTGCCAGCAGCCCTCTAGCGGGGGGCTACACCGGGGAGCTGTTTTTT. Residues: CASSPLAGGYTGELFF.

There are many counts of this clonotype. The chain couples TRBV25-1 to TRBJ2-7; the match to TRBD1 covers 10 bases. In germline, CDR1 is MGHDK, CDR2 SYGVNS. This CDR3 has 13 amino acids. V shed 3 bases, J shed 6 bases, and the junction held 2 bases outside the gene matches. The CDR3 sequence: CASSETGGFEQYF. DNA of the CDR3: TGTGCCAGCAGTGAGACAGGGGGCTTCGAGCAGTACTTC.

The chain has TRBV27 and TRBJ1-6; D remains ambiguous. V gave up 5 bases and J gave up 5 bases, with 13 bases separating them. The CDR3 consists of 15 residues. CDR1 is MNHEY, CDR2 SMNVEV, per germline (reference sequence). The CDR3 here is CASSGRPTHNSPLHF. The CDR3 nucleotides read TGTGCCAGCAGTGGGAGGCCGACGCATAATTCACCCCTCCACTTT.

V and J are TRBV4-1 and TRBJ2-3, with D possibly TRBD2 on 6 matching bases. From germline, CDR1 is MGHRA and CDR2 YSYEKL. The ends were cut back, 4 bases at V and 3 bases at J, with 14 bases in the middle. This CDR3 has 15 amino acids. The CDR3 protein is CASSPRDWGTDTQYF. CDR3 nucleotide sequence: TGCGCCAGCAGCCCCCGGGACTGGGGGACAGATACGCAGTATTTT.

In this sample, this clonotype turned up many times. Germline and junction disagree at one end, which may indicate a read error. The genes are TRBV20-1 and TRBJ1-1; D might be TRBD1 (6 bases). Germline V gene data show CDR1 as DFQATT and CDR2 as SNEGSKA (reference sequence). This CDR3 contains 14 residues. For the CDR3, the DNA is TGCAGTGCTCGAGACAGGTTTTCGAACACTGAAGCTTTCTTT. Its translation: CSARDRFSNTEAFF.

The chain couples TRBV27 to TRBJ1-4; 8 positions match TRBD1. The CDR3 length is 15 residues. Trimming cost V 4 bases and J 13 bases; bases outside gene matches: 14. Looked up from germline, CDR1 is MNHEY and CDR2 is SMNVEV (reference sequence). CDR3 protein: CASSWQGARDSRLFF. The CDR3 nucleotides are TGTGCCAGCAGTTGGCAGGGGGCGCGAGATTCTAGACTGTTTTTT.